These 12 T cell receptor beta chains were all obtained from the same sample, sequenced in a study of shared clonotypes between healthy human individuals. As defined, naive CD8 cells were CD45RO-negative and positively selected for CCR7, with terminally differentiated effector memory CD45RA+ cells excluded. The table came from immunoSEQ multiplex PCR; TCRdb's copy has only in-frame clones and leaves some out. The sample shows some 2,000,000 clones, about 95% of them seen only once. The sequencing input was naive CD8+ T cells sorted from blood. The receptors were gathered from a man between 18 and 35 years old in good health.

In regard to this clone: This specimen includes other DNA sequences encoding the same CDR3. This chain joins TRBV7-9 and TRBJ2-1; D not certain. Per the germline V gene, CDR1 is SEHNR and CDR2 is FQNEAQ (reference sequence). V dropped 3 bases and J dropped 10 bases, with 4 bases sitting between them. This CDR3 region has 10 residues. The CDR3 DNA reads as TGTGCCAGCAGCTTGTCCGAGCAGTTCTTC. Translating gives CASSLSEQFF.

DNA of the CDR3: TGCGCCAGCAGTCCTACTAGGGGGGGTGAGCAGTTCTTC. Protein product: CASSPTRGGEQFF. J is TRBJ2-1 and V is TRBV10-1; the D gene is possibly TRBD2 (7 bases). The CDR3 covers 13 residues. V shed 5 bases and J shed 9 bases, with 14 bases lying between them. CDR1 is WNHNN, CDR2 SYGVQD, per germline (reference sequence).

CDR3 in DNA: TGTGCCAGCAGCTTAAGTATGGCAGGACTTAGCTCCTACGAGCAGTACTTC. This translates into CASSLSMAGLSSYEQYF. This chain joins TRBV7-9 and TRBJ2-7; D might be TRBD2 (5 bases). The ends were cut back, 2 bases at V and 0 bases at J, with 17 bases in the middle. CDR3 length: 17 residues. From germline, CDR1 is SEHNR and CDR2 FQNEAQ (reference sequence).

A note on this clone: Other DNA sequences in the sample encode the same CDR3. The chain couples TRBV27 to TRBJ2-7, with 10 nucleotides matching TRBD2. The trim removed 6 bases at V and 2 bases at J, leaving 4 bases unmatched. Germline V lookup: CDR1 MNHEY, CDR2 SMNVEV (reference sequence). This CDR3 is built from 14 residues. The CDR3 DNA follows: TGTGCCAGCAGCCTAGCGGGAGCCACCTACGAGCAGTACTTC. Translating it yields CASSLAGATYEQYF.

This chain connects TRBV4-1 to TRBJ2-7; D is undetermined. The CDR3 runs 14 residues. The V gene's germline CDR1 is MGHRA and CDR2 YSYEKL. V was pared by 2 bases and J by 1 base, with 9 bases between. This CDR3 reads CASSQPRVSYEQYF. The CDR3 nucleotides read TGCGCCAGCAGCCAACCTCGGGTGTCCTACGAGCAGTACTTC.

V usage is TRBV6-5 and J usage is TRBJ2-2; D possibly corresponds to TRBD2 (6 bases). CDR3 size: 15 residues. Germline V gene lookup returns CDR1 MNHEY and CDR2 SVGAGI. V was trimmed by 5 bases and J by 5 bases, leaving 15 bases between them. CDR3: CASSLPGDGTGELFF. CDR3 in DNA: TGTGCCAGCAGTCTTCCGGGGGACGGAACCGGGGAGCTGTTTTTT.

This chain joins TRBV27 and TRBJ2-7; 10 nucleotides line up with TRBD1. V lost 5 bases to trimming and J lost 4 bases; unmatched junction nucleotides: 17. CDR1 and CDR2 from the germline V gene are MNHEY and SMNVEV (reference sequence). There are 18 residues in the CDR3. The CDR3: CASSPSISGTGVSYEQYF. In nucleotides, the CDR3 is TGTGCCAGCAGTCCCTCCATCTCCGGGACAGGGGTCTCTTACGAGCAGTACTTC.

Here the CDR3 reads CASSFQIGDRTYEQYF. CDR3 nucleotides: TGTGCCAGCAGTTTTCAAATTGGGGACCGAACCTACGAGCAGTACTTC. The rearrangement uses TRBV27 and TRBJ2-7; perhaps D is TRBD1 or TRBD2 (5 bases each). The CDR3 runs 16 residues. With 3 bases removed from V and 2 bases from J, the gap between germline ends came to 17 bases. Germline loops: CDR1 MNHEY, CDR2 SMNVEV (reference sequence).

This sequence joins TRBV11-1 and TRBJ1-4; D is uncertain. CDR1 SGHAT and CDR2 FQDESV come from the germline V gene (reference sequence). The CDR3 spans 13 residues. V lost 2 bases and J 8 bases, leaving 9 bases between the germline ends. The DNA for the CDR3 is TGTGCCAGCAGCTTATGGTCCGGCGAAAAACTGTTTTTT. The encoded protein is CASSLWSGEKLFF.

This chain joins TRBV5-4 and TRBJ2-7; weak D call: TRBD1 (7 bases). This CDR3 comprises 14 residues. CDR1 is SGHNT, CDR2 YYREEE, per germline (reference sequence). Trimming cost V 3 bases and J 3 bases, with 13 bases left between them. This CDR3 reads CASSSRDSFYEQYF. CDR3 sequence (DNA): TGTGCCAGCAGCTCGCGGGACAGCTTCTACGAGCAGTACTTC.

This clone was detected only once. This chain links TRBV27 with TRBJ2-7; no clear D gene. In germline, CDR1 is MNHEY, CDR2 SMNVEV (reference sequence). The CDR3 contains 14 residues. Trimming left V 2 bases short and J 2 bases short, with 10 bases between. The CDR3 here is CASSLGGIPYEQYF. In DNA form, the CDR3 reads TGTGCCAGCAGTTTAGGTGGGATACCCTACGAGCAGTACTTC.

CDR3 nucleotide sequence: TGTGCCAGCAGCTACGGACAGTATAATTCACCCCTCCACTTT. This gives the protein CASSYGQYNSPLHF. The rearrangement uses TRBV5-8 and TRBJ1-6, with D possibly TRBD1 on 6 matching bases. With 3 bases removed from V and 4 bases from J, the gap between germline ends came to 8 bases. Germline assignment: CDR1 SGHTS and CDR2 YDEGEE. CDR3 length: 14 residues.